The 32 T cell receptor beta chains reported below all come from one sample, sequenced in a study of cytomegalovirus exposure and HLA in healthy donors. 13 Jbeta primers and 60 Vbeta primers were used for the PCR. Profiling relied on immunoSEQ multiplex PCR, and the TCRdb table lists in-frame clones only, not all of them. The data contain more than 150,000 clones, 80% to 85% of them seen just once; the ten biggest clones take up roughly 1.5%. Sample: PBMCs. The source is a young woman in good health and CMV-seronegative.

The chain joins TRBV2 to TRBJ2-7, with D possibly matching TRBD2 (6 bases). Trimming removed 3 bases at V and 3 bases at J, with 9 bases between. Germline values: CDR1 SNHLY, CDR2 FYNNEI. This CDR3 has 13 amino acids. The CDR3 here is CASSEGGYYEQYF. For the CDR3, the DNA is TGTGCCAGCAGTGAGGGGGGATACTACGAGCAGTACTTC.

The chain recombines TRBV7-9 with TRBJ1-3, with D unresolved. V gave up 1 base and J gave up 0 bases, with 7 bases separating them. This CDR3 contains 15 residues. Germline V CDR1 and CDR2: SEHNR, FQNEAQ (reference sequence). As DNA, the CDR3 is TGTGCCAGCAGCTTAGGACGGGGCTCTGGAAACACCATATATTTT. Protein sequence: CASSLGRGSGNTIYF.

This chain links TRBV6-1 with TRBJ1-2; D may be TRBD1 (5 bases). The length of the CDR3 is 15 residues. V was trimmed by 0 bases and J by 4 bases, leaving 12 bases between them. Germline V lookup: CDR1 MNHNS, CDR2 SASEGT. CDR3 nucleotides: TGTGCCAGCAGTGAAGCCATGAGACAGCGCTATGGCTACACCTTC. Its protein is CASSEAMRQRYGYTF.

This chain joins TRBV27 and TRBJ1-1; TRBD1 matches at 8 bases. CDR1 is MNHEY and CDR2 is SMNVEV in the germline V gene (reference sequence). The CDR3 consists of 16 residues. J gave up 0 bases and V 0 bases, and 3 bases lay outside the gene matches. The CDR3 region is CASSLSQGAVNTEAFF. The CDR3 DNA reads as TGTGCCAGCAGTTTATCGCAGGGGGCGGTGAACACTGAAGCTTTCTTT.

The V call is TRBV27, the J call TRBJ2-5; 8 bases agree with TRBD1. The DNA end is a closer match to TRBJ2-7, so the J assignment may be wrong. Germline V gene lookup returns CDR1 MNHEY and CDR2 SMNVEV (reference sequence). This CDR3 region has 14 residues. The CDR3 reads CASSRTGPTYEQYF. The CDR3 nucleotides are TGTGCCAGCTCGAGGACAGGGCCCACCTACGAGCAGTACTTC.

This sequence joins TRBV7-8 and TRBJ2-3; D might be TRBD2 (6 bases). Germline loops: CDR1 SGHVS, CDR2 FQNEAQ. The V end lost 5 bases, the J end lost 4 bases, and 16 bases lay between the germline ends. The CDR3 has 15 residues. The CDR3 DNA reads TGTGCCAGCAGCGCCCGAGGAGGGTTTTCAGATACGCAGTATTTT. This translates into CASSARGGFSDTQYF.

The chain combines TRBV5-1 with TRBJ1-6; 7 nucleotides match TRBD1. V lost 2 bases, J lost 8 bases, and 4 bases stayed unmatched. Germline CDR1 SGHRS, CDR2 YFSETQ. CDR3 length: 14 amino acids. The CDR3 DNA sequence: TGCGCCAGCAGCTTTGGGCAGGGGGATTCACCCCTCCACTTT. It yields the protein CASSFGQGDSPLHF.

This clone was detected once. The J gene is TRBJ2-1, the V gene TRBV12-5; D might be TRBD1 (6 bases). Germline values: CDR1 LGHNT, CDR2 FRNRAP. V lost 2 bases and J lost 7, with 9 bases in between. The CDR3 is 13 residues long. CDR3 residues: CASGLLQGNEQFF. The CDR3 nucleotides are TGTGCTAGTGGTTTGTTACAGGGTAATGAGCAGTTCTTC.

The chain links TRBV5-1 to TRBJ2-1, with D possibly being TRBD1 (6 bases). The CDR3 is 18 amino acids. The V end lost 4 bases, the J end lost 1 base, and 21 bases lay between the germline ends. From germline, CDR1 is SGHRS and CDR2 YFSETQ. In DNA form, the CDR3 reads TGCGCCAGCAGCATCGGACAGTCAAGCAGGAAATCCTACAATGAGCAGTTCTTC. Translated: CASSIGQSSRKSYNEQFF.

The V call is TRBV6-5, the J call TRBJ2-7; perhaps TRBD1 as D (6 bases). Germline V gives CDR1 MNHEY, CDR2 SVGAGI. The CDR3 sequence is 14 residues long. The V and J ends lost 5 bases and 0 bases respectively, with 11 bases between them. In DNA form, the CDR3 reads TGTGCCAGCAGTGTAGGACAGCCCTCCTACGAGCAGTACTTC. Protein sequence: CASSVGQPSYEQYF.

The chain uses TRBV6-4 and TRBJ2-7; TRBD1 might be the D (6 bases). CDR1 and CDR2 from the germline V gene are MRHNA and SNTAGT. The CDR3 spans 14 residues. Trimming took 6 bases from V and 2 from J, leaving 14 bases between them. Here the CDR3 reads CASSPGTYPYEQYF. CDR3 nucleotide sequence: TGTGCCAGCAGCCCCGGGACATATCCCTACGAGCAGTACTTC.

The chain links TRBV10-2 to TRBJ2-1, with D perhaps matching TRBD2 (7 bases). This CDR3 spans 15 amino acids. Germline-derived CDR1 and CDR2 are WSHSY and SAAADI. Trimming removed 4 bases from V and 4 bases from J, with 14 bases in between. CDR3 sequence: CASSGEGGGYNEQFF. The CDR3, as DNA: TGCGCCAGCAGTGGGGAGGGAGGGGGTTACAATGAGCAGTTCTTC.

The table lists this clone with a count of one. The CDR3 sequence: CATTDRGWDGYTF. CDR3 DNA sequence: TGTGCCACTACGGACAGGGGTTGGGATGGCTACACCTTC. V is TRBV6-1 and J is TRBJ1-2, with 9 bases lining up with TRBD1. This CDR3 is built from 13 residues. Germline CDR1 MNHNS, CDR2 SASEGT. Trimming at V came to 10 bases and at J to 6 bases, leaving 9 bases not matched to a gene.

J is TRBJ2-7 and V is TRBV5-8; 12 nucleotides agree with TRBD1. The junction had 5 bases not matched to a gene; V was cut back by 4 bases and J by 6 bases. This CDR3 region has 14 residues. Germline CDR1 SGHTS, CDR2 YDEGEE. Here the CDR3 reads CASSPGTGGFEQYF. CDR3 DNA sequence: TGTGCCAGCAGCCCCGGGACAGGGGGCTTCGAGCAGTACTTC.

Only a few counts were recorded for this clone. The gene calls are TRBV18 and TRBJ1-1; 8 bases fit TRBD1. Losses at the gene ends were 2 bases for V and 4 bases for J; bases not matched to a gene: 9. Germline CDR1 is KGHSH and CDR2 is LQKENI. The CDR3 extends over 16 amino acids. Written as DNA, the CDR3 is TGTGCCAGCTCACCATCGGTCCAGACAGGGGCCACTGAAGCTTTCTTT. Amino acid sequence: CASSPSVQTGATEAFF.

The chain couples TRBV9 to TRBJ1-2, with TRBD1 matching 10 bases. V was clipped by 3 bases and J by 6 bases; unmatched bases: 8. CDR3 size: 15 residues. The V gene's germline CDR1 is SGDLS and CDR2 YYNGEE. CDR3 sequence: CASSDRDRGKDGYTF. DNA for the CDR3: TGTGCCAGCAGCGACCGGGACAGGGGAAAGGATGGCTACACCTTC.

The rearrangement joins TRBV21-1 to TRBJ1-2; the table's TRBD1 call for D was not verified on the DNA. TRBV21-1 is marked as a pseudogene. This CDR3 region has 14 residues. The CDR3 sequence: CASSTGAGNYGYTF. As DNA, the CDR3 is TGTGCCAGCAGCACAGGGGCTGGTAACTATGGCTACACCTTC.

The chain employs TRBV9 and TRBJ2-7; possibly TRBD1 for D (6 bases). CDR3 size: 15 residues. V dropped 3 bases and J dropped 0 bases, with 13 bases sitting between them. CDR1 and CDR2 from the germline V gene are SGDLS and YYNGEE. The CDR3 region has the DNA TGTGCCAGCAGCGGCAGGGGCGGAAACTCCTACGAGCAGTACTTC. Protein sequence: CASSGRGGNSYEQYF.

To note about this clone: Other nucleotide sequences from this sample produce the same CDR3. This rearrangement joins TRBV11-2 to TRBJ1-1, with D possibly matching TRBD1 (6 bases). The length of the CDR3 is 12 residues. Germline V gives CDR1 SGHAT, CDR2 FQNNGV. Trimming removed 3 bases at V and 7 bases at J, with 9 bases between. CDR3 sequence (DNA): TGTGCCAGCAGCTTGCAGGGGCTTGAAGCTTTCTTT. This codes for CASSLQGLEAFF.

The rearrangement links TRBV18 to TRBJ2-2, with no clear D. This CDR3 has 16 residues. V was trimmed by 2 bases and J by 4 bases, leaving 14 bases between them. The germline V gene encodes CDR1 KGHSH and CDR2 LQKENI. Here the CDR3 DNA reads TGTGCCAGCTCACCATTTGACATCTCCTCCACCGGGGAGCTGTTTTTT. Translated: CASSPFDISSTGELFF. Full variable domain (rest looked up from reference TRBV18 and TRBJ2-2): NAGVMQNPRHLVRRRGQEARLRCSPMKGHSHVYWYRQLPEEGLKFMVYLQKENIIDESGMPKERFSAEFPKEGPSILRIQQVVRGDSAAYFCASSPFDISSTGELFFGEGSRLTVL.

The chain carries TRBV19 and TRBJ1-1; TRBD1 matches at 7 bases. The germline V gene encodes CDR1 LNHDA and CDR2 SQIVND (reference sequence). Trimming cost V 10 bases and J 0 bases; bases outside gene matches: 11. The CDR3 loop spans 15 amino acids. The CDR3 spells CATAREGQLNTEAFF. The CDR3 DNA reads TGTGCCACCGCACGCGAGGGACAGCTGAACACTGAAGCTTTCTTT.

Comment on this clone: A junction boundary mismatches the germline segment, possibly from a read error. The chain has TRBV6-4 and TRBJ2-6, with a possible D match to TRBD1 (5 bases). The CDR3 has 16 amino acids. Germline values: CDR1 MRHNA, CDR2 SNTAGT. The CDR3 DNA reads TGTGCCAGCAGTGACGGACAAGCCTCTGGGGCCAACGGCCTGACTTTC. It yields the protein CASSDGQASGANGLTF.

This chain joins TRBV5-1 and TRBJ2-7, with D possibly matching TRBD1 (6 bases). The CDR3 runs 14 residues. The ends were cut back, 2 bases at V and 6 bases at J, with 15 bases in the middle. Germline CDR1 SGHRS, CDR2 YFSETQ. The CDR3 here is CASSFGIQGIEQYF. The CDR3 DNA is TGCGCCAGCAGCTTTGGTATACAGGGAATCGAGCAGTACTTC.

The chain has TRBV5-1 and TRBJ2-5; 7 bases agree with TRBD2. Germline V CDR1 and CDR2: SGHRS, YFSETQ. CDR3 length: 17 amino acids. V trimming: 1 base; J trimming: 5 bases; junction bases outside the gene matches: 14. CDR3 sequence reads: CASSLMGLGEGPETQYF. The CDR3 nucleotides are TGCGCCAGCAGCTTGATGGGCCTCGGGGAGGGTCCGGAGACCCAGTACTTC.

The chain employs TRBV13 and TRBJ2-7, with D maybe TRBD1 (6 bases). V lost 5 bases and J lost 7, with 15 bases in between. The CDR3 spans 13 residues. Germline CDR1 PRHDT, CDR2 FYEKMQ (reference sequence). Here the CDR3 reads CASSTGHLREQYF. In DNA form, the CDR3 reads TGTGCCAGCAGCACGGGACACCTCCGGGAGCAGTACTTC.

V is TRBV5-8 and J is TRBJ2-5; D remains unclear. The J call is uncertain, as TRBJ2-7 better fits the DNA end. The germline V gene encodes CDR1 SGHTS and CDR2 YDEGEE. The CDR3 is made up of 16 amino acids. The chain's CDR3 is CASSLAGSFSSYEQYF. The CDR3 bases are TGTGCCAGCAGCTTGGCCGGGTCCTTCAGCTCCTACGAGCAGTACTTC.

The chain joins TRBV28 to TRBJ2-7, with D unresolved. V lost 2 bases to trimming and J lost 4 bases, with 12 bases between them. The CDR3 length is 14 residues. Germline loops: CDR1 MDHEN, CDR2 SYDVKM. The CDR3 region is CASSLVGRIYEQYF. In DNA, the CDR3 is TGTGCCAGCAGTTTAGTCGGCAGGATTTACGAGCAGTACTTC.

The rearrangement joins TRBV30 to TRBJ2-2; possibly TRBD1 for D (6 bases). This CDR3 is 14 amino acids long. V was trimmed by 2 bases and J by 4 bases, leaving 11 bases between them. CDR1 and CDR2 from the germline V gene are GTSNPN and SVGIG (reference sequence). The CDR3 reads CAWSLGTSTGELFF. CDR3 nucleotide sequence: TGTGCCTGGAGTCTCGGGACATCCACCGGGGAGCTGTTTTTT.

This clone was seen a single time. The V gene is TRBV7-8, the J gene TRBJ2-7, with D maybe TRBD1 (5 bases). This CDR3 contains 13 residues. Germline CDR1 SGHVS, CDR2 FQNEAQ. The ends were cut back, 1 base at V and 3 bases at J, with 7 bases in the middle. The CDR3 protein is CASSLDRLYEQYF. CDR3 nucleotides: TGTGCCAGCAGCTTAGACAGGCTCTACGAGCAGTACTTC.

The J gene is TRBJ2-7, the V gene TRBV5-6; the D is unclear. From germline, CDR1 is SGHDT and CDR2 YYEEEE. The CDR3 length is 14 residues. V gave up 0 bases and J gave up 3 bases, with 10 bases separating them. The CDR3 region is CASSLVGRRYEQYF. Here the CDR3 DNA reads TGTGCCAGCAGCTTGGTGGGCCGCCGCTACGAGCAGTACTTC.

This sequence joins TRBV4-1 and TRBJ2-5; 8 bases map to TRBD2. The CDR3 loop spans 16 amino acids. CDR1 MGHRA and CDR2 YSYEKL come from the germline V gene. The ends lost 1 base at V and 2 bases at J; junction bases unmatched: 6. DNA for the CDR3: TGCGCCAGCAGCCAAGTCGGGGGGGCCTTTCAAGAGACCCAGTACTTC. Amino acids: CASSQVGGAFQETQYF.

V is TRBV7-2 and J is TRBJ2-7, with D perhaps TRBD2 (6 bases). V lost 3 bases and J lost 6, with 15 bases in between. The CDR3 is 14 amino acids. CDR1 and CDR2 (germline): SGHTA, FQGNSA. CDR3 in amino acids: CASSLPGLPAEQYF. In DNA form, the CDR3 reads TGTGCCAGCAGCTTGCCGGGACTTCCCGCCGAGCAGTACTTC.